This TCR beta chain was obtained from a study of glioma-infiltrating T cells after dendritic cell vaccination. Across the whole study: Between 2003 and 2012, patients got autologous tumor lysate-pulsed dendritic cell vaccines. Patients received three intradermal dendritic cell vaccine injections at biweekly intervals.

The time point: after dendritic cell vaccination, including at tumor progression/relapse. This clone has just one count. Its cognate antigen is unknown. Some clones are missing from TCRdb's copy, which holds only in-frame ones; the method was immunoSEQ multiplex PCR. The sample shows approximately 24,000 clones, over 85% of them seen only once. Study-wide points: TCR clonality showed no direct relationship with survival. Few patients contributed both blood and tumor specimens.

This receptor was identified in a human donor with glioblastoma. Sample: blood, taken after dendritic cell vaccination.

The CDR3 nucleotides read TGTGCCAGCATCATTGAAGGGGCTTCCGAAGCTTTCTTT. It translates to CASIIEGASEAFF. This chain connects TRBV7-9 to TRBJ1-1, with D maybe TRBD1 (5 bases). V was cut by 7 bases and J by 8 bases, with 17 bases left in between. Germline V CDR1 and CDR2: SEHNR, FQNEAQ (reference sequence). The CDR3 is 13 amino acids.